This T cell receptor (beta chain) was recovered during a study of blood T cell repertoires in COVID-19. Study details: T cells, B-cell-depleted T cells, or PBMCs provided the cDNA or gDNA that served as material.

In the case of this clone: Other DNA sequences in the same sample also yield this CDR3.

Measured with immunoSEQ multiplex PCR; TCRdb has only the in-frame clones, and not every one. Among approximately 240,000 clones, 65% to 90% were seen once, and the ten largest hold 1.4%. The receptor's source is a woman aged 40 to 50 who had recovered from COVID-19. Sample: peripheral blood.

Here the CDR3 reads CASSIDRDQPQHF. The CDR3 bases are TGTGCCAGTAGTATAGACAGGGATCAGCCCCAGCATTTT. The chain has TRBV19 and TRBJ1-5; possibly TRBD1 for D (5 bases). The CDR3 is 13 amino acids. Germline V gene lookup returns CDR1 LNHDA and CDR2 SQIVND (reference sequence). V gave up 0 bases and J gave up 5 bases, with 5 bases separating them.